This passage covers 10 T cell receptor beta chains from one sample sequenced in a study of shared clonotypes between healthy human individuals. Sequenced by immunoSEQ multiplex PCR; TCRdb stores in-frame clones only, minus some. The repertoire consists of nearly 2 million clones, with roughly 95% occurring once and the leading ten covering 1% to 1.5%. Terminally differentiated effector memory CD45RA+ cells were left out of the naive CD8 fraction, which was CD45RO-negative and positively selected for CCR7. Sequencing used naive CD8+ T cells sorted from blood. The receptors were gathered from a man between 18 and 29 years old in good health.

The chain links TRBV27 to TRBJ2-7; no definite D call. There are 15 residues in the CDR3. V lost 0 bases, J lost 2 bases, and 11 bases lay in between. Looked up from germline, CDR1 is MNHEY and CDR2 is SMNVEV (reference sequence). The CDR3 reads CASSLSALGTYEQYF. CDR3 in DNA: TGTGCCAGCAGTTTATCGGCCCTAGGGACCTACGAGCAGTACTTC.

The chain has TRBV6-5 and TRBJ2-3; D unclear. This CDR3 has 15 amino acids. Germline CDR1 reads MNHEY; CDR2 reads SVGAGI. With 0 bases removed from V and 5 bases from J, the gap between germline ends came to 12 bases. CDR3 loop: CASSYSAGLLDTQYF. In nucleotides, the CDR3 is TGTGCCAGCAGTTACTCGGCAGGCCTGCTAGATACGCAGTATTTT.

V gene TRBV29-1 combines with J gene TRBJ2-5, with D hard to call. This CDR3 is 15 amino acids long. V was trimmed by 4 bases and J by 6 bases, leaving 21 bases between them. Germline V lookup: CDR1 SQVTM, CDR2 ANQGSEA. CDR3 region: CSVVRSGLGSKTQYF. CDR3 bases: TGCAGCGTTGTCCGGTCCGGGTTAGGGTCAAAGACCCAGTACTTC.

On this clone: Other DNA sequences in this specimen translate into the identical CDR3. The chain carries TRBV27 and TRBJ1-1; D gene uncertain. V was trimmed by 2 bases and J by 4 bases, leaving 8 bases between them. The V gene's germline CDR1 is MNHEY and CDR2 SMNVEV (reference sequence). The CDR3 has 13 residues. The CDR3 DNA follows: TGTGCCAGCAGTTTAGGGGAAGGCACTGAAGCTTTCTTT. Translating gives CASSLGEGTEAFF.

The chain couples TRBV5-6 to TRBJ2-1; a weak D match, TRBD2 (6 bases). Germline loops: CDR1 SGHDT, CDR2 YYEEEE. The CDR3 contains 14 residues. Trimming took off 8 bases at V and 0 bases at J, with 12 bases between the two ends. The CDR3 spells CASNPGSSYNEQFF. Here the CDR3 DNA reads TGTGCCAGTAATCCCGGGAGCTCCTACAATGAGCAGTTCTTC.

The chain uses TRBV10-3 and TRBJ2-2, with 7 bases aligning to TRBD2. The CDR3 sequence is 13 residues long. Trimming at V came to 9 bases and at J to 5 bases, leaving 6 bases not matched to a gene. Germline values: CDR1 ENHRY, CDR2 SYGVKD. In DNA form, the CDR3 reads TGTGCCATTGGAAGTAGCGGGACCGGGGAGCTGTTTTTT. The encoded protein is CAIGSSGTGELFF.

With regard to this clone: This specimen includes other DNA sequences encoding the same CDR3. The rearrangement links TRBV7-9 to TRBJ2-7, with TRBD1 identical over 9 bases. Germline values: CDR1 SEHNR, CDR2 FQNEAQ (reference sequence). CDR3 length: 15 residues. V was clipped by 5 bases and J by 4 bases; unmatched bases: 9. Written as DNA, the CDR3 is TGTGCCAGCAGCCCCGGACAGGGGCCAAGTTACGAGCAGTACTTC. Protein product: CASSPGQGPSYEQYF.

The V and J genes are TRBV13 and TRBJ1-5, with 7 bases aligning to TRBD1. The ends lost 5 bases at V and 11 bases at J; junction bases unmatched: 6. The length of the CDR3 is 12 residues. Per the germline V gene, CDR1 is PRHDT and CDR2 is FYEKMQ (reference sequence). DNA of the CDR3: TGTGCCAGCAGCCAGGGGGGACAGTCCCAGCATTTT. It yields the protein CASSQGGQSQHF.

V gene TRBV10-1 combines with J gene TRBJ2-3; 7 nucleotides align to TRBD2. CDR3 length: 16 residues. Germline V gives CDR1 WNHNN, CDR2 SYGVQD (reference sequence). With 4 bases clipped from V and 0 bases from J, the junction kept 7 bases outside the gene matches. The CDR3 bases are TGCGCCAGCAGTGCAACTAGCGAGATCAGCACAGATACGCAGTATTTT. Translated: CASSATSEISTDTQYF.

On this clone: Other DNA sequences from this sample encode an identical CDR3 as well. V usage is TRBV9 and J usage is TRBJ2-3; TRBD1 might be the D (6 bases). This CDR3 region has 15 residues. CDR1 is SGDLS and CDR2 is YYNGEE in the germline V gene. Deletions cut 0 bases from V and 2 bases from J, with 10 bases between. The CDR3 DNA follows: TGTGCCAGCAGCGTAGAGGGGACAAACACAGATACGCAGTATTTT. It codes for CASSVEGTNTDTQYF. Complete variable domain (other parts from reference TRBV9 and TRBJ2-3): DSGVTQTPKHLITATGQRVTLRCSPRSGDLSVYWYQQSLDQGLQFLIQYYNGEERAKGNILERFSAQQFPDLHSELNLSSLELGDSALYFCASSVEGTNTDTQYFGPGTRLTVL.